This TCR beta chain was retrieved from a study of T cells after posttransplantation cyclophosphamide. Whole-study findings and limits: Later blood repertoires were often dominated by clones from the donor CD8+ memory compartment. Blood and skin or GI T cell repertoires showed limited TRB overlap.

The V gene's germline CDR1 is SGHAT and CDR2 FQNNGV. Trimming at V came to 1 base and at J to 6 bases, leaving 3 bases not matched to a gene. CDR3 size: 13 residues. Busulfan-fludarabine conditioning, marrow transplant, and cyclophosphamide on days +3 and +4 were administered. This table comes from immunoSEQ multiplex PCR, and its TCRdb copy is limited to in-frame clones, with some not included. Listed here are roughly 3,000 clones without any singletons, the top ten holding around 28%. This clone was seen at least ten times. Its target is unknown. The input for sequencing was PBMCs, taken 84 days after allogeneic stem cell transplant with posttransplant cyclophosphamide. The chain employs TRBV11-2 and TRBJ2-7; 7 bases fit TRBD1. This clonotype was obtained from a female patient between 40 and 50 years old who received an allogeneic stem cell transplant from a related donor, was CMV-positive, and had no GVHD. Some T cells may be supplied by the graft donor. The DNA for the CDR3 is TGTGCCAGCAGCTTAGCAACAGGGGTCGAGCAGTACTTC. This codes for CASSLATGVEQYF. The variable domain in full, completed from reference TRBV11-2 and TRBJ2-7, reads EAGVAQSPRYKIIEKRQSVAFWCNPISGHATLYWYQQILGQGPKLLIQFQNNGVVDDSQLPKDRFSAERLKGVDSTLKIQPAKLEDSAVYLCASSLATGVEQYFGPGTRLTVT.